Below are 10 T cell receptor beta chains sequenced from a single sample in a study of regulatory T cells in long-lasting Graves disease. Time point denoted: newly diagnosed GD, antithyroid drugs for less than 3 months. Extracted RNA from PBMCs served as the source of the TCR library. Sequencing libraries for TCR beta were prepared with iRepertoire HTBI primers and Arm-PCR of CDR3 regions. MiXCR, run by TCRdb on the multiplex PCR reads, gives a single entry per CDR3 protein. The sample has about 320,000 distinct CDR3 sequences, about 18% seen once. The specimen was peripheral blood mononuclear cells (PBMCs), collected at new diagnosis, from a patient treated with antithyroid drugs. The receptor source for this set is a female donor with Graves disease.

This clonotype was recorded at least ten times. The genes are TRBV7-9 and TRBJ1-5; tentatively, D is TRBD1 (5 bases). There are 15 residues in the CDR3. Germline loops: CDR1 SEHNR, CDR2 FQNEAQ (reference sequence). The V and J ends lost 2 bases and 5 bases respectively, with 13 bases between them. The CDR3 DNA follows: TGTGCCAGCAGCTTATATGGGGGTGGGGATCAGCCCCAGCATTTT. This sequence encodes CASSLYGGGDQPQHF.

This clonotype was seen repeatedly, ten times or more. The CDR3 protein is CASRDRNTGELFF. The CDR3 coding sequence is TGTGCCAGCAGGGACAGGAACACCGGGGAGCTGTTTTTT. The chain employs TRBV27 and TRBJ2-2, with a possible D match to TRBD1 (6 bases). The V gene's germline CDR1 is MNHEY and CDR2 SMNVEV (reference sequence). The CDR3 is made up of 13 amino acids. The V end lost 6 bases, the J end lost 1 base, and 6 bases lay between the germline ends.

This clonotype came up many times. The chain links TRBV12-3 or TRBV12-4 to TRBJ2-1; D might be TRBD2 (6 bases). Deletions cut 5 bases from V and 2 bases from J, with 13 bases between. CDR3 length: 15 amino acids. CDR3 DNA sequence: TGTGCCAGCAGTCTGAGCGGGTTAGCCTACAATGAGCAGTTCTTC. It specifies CASSLSGLAYNEQFF.

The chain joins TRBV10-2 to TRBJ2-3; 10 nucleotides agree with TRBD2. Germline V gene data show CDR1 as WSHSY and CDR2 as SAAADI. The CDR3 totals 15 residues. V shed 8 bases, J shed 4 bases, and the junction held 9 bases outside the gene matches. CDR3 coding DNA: TGCGCCAGCGGGGGCAGCGGGAGGGACCCAGATACGCAGTATTTT. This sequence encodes CASGGSGRDPDTQYF.

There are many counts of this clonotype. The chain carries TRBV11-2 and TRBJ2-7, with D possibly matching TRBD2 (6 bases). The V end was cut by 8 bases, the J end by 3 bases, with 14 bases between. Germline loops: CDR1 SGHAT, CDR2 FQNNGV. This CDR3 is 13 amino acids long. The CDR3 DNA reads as TGTGCCAGCGGACTATACATTGACTACGAGCAGTACTTC. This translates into CASGLYIDYEQYF.

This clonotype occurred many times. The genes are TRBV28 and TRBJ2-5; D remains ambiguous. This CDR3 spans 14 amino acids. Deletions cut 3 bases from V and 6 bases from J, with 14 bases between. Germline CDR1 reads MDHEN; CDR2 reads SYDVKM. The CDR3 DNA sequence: TGTGCCAGCAGTTTGGTCGGCATGGAGAAGACCCAGTACTTC. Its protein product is CASSLVGMEKTQYF.

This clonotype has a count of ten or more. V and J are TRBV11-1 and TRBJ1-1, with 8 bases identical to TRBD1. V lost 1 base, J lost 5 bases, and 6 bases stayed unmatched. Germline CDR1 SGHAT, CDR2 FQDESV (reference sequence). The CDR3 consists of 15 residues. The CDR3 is CASSLEAGGMTEAFF. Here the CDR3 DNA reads TGTGCCAGCAGCTTAGAGGCAGGGGGCATGACTGAAGCTTTCTTT.

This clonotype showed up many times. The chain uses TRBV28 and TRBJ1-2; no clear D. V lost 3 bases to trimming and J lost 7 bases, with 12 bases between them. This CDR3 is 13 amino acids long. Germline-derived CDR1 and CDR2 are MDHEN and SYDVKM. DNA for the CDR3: TGTGCCAGCAGTTTTCCCCAGCCAACTGGCTACACCTTC. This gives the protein CASSFPQPTGYTF.

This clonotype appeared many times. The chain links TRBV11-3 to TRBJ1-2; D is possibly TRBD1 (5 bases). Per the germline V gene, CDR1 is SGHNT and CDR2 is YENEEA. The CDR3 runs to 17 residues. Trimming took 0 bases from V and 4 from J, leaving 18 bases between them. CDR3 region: CASSLDLPLGPSYGYTF. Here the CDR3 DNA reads TGTGCCAGCAGCTTAGATCTCCCCCTGGGGCCAAGCTATGGCTACACCTTC.

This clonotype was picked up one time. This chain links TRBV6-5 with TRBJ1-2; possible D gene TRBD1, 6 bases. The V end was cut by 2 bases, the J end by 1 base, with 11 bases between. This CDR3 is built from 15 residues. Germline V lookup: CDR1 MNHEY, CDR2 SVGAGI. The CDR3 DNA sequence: TGTGCCAGCAGTTACGGGGGCACATATAACTATGGCTACACCTTC. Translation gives CASSYGGTYNYGYTF.